Presented here are 13 T cell receptor beta chains from one specimen sequenced in a study of post-analysis software for immune sequencing data. The library was made from cDNA and included unique molecular identifiers. TCRdb passed the PCR reads through MiXCR, listing each CDR3 protein once. The sample has 820,000 or so distinct CDR3 sequences, approximately 50% seen once. Study-level results: In patients, TRBV5-6, TRBV5-1 and TRBV20-1 belonged to four or five TRBV segments found more frequently than in controls.

The antigens of these receptors remain unknown. The specimen sequenced was blood. These receptors all come from a girl aged 10 to 17 with multiple sclerosis.

Worth noting for this clonotype: The junction does not match germline at one end; this may be a read error. J is TRBJ2-7 and V is TRBV5-1, with a weak D call TRBD1 (6 bases). The CDR3 has 16 residues. Looked up from germline, CDR1 is SGHRS and CDR2 is YFSETQ. CDR3 nucleotide sequence: TGCACCAGCAGCTCTCTCCGGGACAAAGGCAGCGACGAGCAGTACTTC. It codes for CTSSSLRDKGSDEQYF.

The V and J genes are TRBV12-5 and TRBJ2-7, with D maybe TRBD2 (5 bases). CDR3 length equals 15 residues. V was pared by 7 bases and J by 5 bases, with 21 bases between. The germline gives CDR1 LGHNT, CDR2 FRNRAP. As DNA, the CDR3 is TGTGCTAGTGCAAATGCGGGTCGGGCTACCAACGAGCAGTACTTC. Translated, it gives CASANAGRATNEQYF.

The V and J genes are TRBV9 and TRBJ2-3, with TRBD2 matching 8 bases. The CDR3 is 17 amino acids. In germline, CDR1 is SGDLS, CDR2 YYNGEE. Losses at the gene ends were 0 bases for V and 0 bases for J; bases not matched to a gene: 6. The CDR3 sequence is CASSVELAEVSTDTQYF. CDR3 coding DNA: TGTGCCAGCAGCGTAGAACTAGCGGAAGTTAGCACAGATACGCAGTATTTT.

The chain links TRBV5-1 to TRBJ2-2; the match to TRBD1 covers 9 bases. The CDR3 consists of 16 residues. Trimming cost V 4 bases and J 4 bases; bases outside gene matches: 8. Germline CDR1 SGHRS, CDR2 YFSETQ. The chain's CDR3 is CASSATGGAPTGELFF. The CDR3, as DNA: TGCGCCAGCAGCGCCACAGGGGGCGCTCCCACCGGGGAGCTGTTTTTT. The full variable domain, with the rest looked up from reference TRBV5-1 and TRBJ2-2, is KAGVTQTPRYLIKTRGQQVTLSCSPISGHRSVSWYQQTPGQGLQFLFEYFSETQRNKGNFPGRFSGRQFSNSRSEMNVSTLELGDSALYLCASSATGGAPTGELFFGEGSRLTVL.

CDR3 nucleotides: TGCGCCAGCAGCTCCCGGGTGGAGCTGGTTGTCAGGAATGAGCAGTTCTTC. It encodes CASSSRVELVVRNEQFF. The chain employs TRBV5-1 and TRBJ2-1; D is unclear. This CDR3 has 17 amino acids. V lost 3 bases, J lost 7 bases, and 23 bases lay in between. Germline CDR1 is SGHRS and CDR2 is YFSETQ.

This clonotype was counted a single time. CDR3 DNA: TGTGCCAGCAGCTTATCGGGGGTGGGGGAGACCCAGTACTTC. Its translation is CASSLSGVGETQYF. The chain joins TRBV7-7 to TRBJ2-5; D perhaps matches TRBD2 (6 bases). V dropped 2 bases and J dropped 5 bases, with 12 bases sitting between them. CDR3 length equals 14 residues. Germline assignment: CDR1 SSHAT and CDR2 FNYEAQ (reference sequence).

The V call is TRBV6-5, the J call TRBJ2-1, with D unclear. This CDR3 has 14 amino acids. Germline CDR1 and CDR2: MNHEY and SVGAGI. The germline V and J ends were trimmed by 5 bases and 5 bases, with 13 bases remaining between them. The CDR3, as DNA: TGTGCCAGCAGTGTCGCACAGCCCCACAATGAGCAGTTCTTC. It yields the protein CASSVAQPHNEQFF.

This chain connects TRBV9 to TRBJ2-5, with D tentatively TRBD2 (6 bases). Germline CDR1 reads SGDLS; CDR2 reads YYNGEE. This CDR3 is built from 15 residues. Trimming pared 0 bases from V and 3 bases from J, leaving 12 bases between. Here the CDR3 DNA reads TGTGCCAGCAGCGTAGACGGGACTTACAAAGAGACCCAGTACTTC. Amino acids: CASSVDGTYKETQYF.

This clonotype showed up just a few times. The V and J genes are TRBV12-5 and TRBJ2-1; TRBD2 aligns across 9 bases. Germline-derived CDR1 and CDR2 are LGHNT and FRNRAP. This CDR3 spans 15 amino acids. J was trimmed by 5 bases and V by 5 bases; bases with no gene match: 7. The CDR3 sequence is CASGRSSGTNNEQFF. The DNA for the CDR3 is TGTGCTAGTGGTCGCTCTAGCGGGACTAACAATGAGCAGTTCTTC.

With regard to this clonotype: At one of its ends the junction is not consistent with the germline gene, which may arise from a read error. The rearrangement links TRBV11-1 to TRBJ2-7; 7 bases agree with TRBD1. The CDR3 covers 14 residues. CDR1 and CDR2 (germline): SGHAT, FQDESV (reference sequence). CDR3 sequence reads: CAGSQDRISYEQYF. Written as DNA, the CDR3 is TGTGCCGGCAGCCAGGACAGGATCTCCTACGAGCAGTACTTC.

The chain is built from TRBV4-2 and TRBJ2-3; 10 bases align to TRBD2. V was clipped by 4 bases and J by 2 bases; unmatched bases: 12. CDR3 size: 18 residues. CDR1 and CDR2 from the germline V gene are LGHNA and YNFKEQ. The CDR3 reads CASSLKRQLAGYTDTQYF. CDR3 DNA: TGTGCCAGCAGCCTAAAAAGGCAACTAGCGGGGTACACAGATACGCAGTATTTT.

This chain connects TRBV12-3 or TRBV12-4 to TRBJ2-3; D gene ambiguous. V lost 4 bases and J 0 bases, leaving 11 bases between the germline ends. CDR3 length: 15 residues. Here the CDR3 reads CASSYKRVSTDTQYF. The DNA of the CDR3 is TGTGCCAGCAGTTATAAGCGAGTGAGCACAGATACGCAGTATTTT.

Comment on this clonotype: The junction does not match germline at one end; this may be a read error. In nucleotides, the CDR3 is TGTGCCCGCAGTGATCGGGGGCCGGGGGGCTACACCTTC. Amino acids: CARSDRGPGGYTF. The genes are TRBV25-1 and TRBJ1-2; weak D call: TRBD1 (6 bases). The CDR3 runs to 13 residues. CDR1 is MGHDK and CDR2 is SYGVNS in the germline V gene.